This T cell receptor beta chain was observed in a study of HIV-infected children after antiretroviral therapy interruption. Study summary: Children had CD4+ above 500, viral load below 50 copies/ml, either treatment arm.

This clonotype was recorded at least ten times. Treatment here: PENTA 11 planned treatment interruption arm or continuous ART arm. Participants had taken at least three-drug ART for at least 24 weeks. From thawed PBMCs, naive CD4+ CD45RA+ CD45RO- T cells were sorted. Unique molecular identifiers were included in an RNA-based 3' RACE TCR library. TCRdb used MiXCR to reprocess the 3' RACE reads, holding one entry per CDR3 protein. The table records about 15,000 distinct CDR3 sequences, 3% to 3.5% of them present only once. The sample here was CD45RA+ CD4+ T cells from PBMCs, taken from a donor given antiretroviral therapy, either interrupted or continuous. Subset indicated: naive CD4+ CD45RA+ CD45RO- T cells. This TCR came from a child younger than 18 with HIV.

CDR3 DNA: TGCAGCGTTAAACAGGGGGATGGCTACACCTTC. As protein: CSVKQGDGYTF. This chain links TRBV29-1 with TRBJ1-2, with 8 bases lining up with TRBD1. The length of the CDR3 is 11 residues. J gave up 6 bases and V 5 bases, and 2 bases lay outside the gene matches. Germline V CDR1 and CDR2: SQVTM, ANQGSEA.